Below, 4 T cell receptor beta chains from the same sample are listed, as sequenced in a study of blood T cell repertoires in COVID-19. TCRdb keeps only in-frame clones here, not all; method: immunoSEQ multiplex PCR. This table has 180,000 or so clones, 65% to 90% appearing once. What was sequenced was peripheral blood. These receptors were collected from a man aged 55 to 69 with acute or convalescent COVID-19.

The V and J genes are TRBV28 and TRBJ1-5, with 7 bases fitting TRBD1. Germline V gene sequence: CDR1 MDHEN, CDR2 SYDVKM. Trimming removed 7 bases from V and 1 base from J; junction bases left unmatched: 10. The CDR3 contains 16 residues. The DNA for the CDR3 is TGTGCCAGCATCAGGGGGTCCTTACTAAGCAATCAGCCCCAGCATTTT. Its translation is CASIRGSLLSNQPQHF.

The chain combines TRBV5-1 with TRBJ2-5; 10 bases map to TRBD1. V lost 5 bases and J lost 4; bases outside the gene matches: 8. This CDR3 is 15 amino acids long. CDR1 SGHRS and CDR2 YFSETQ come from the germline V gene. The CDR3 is CASRATGGTRETQYF. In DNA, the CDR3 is TGCGCCAGCAGGGCGACAGGGGGCACTCGAGAGACCCAGTACTTC. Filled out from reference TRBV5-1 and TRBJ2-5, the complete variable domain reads KAGVTQTPRYLIKTRGQQVTLSCSPISGHRSVSWYQQTPGQGLQFLFEYFSETQRNKGNFPGRFSGRQFSNSRSEMNVSTLELGDSALYLCASRATGGTRETQYFGPGTRLLVL.

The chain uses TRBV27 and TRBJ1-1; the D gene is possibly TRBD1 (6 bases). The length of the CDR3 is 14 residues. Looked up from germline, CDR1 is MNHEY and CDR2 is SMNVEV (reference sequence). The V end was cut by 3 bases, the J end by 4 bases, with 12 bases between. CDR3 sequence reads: CASSLNREGTEAFF. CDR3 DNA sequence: TGTGCCAGCAGTTTGAACAGGGAGGGCACTGAAGCTTTCTTT.

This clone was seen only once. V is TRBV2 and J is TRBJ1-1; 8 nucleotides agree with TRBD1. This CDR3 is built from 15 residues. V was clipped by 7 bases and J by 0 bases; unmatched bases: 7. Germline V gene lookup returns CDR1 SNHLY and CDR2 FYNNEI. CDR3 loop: CASNVGQGLNTEAFF. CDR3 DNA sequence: TGTGCCAGCAATGTTGGACAGGGTCTGAACACTGAAGCTTTCTTT.